The subject of this entry is one TCR beta chain. What it binds is not known. This entry belongs to a study of cytomegalovirus exposure and HLA in healthy donors. Study details: From donors who were HLA-typed, an early data release held 70 million to 90 million unique TCRs. Findings and caveats of the study: Follow-up analysis found HLA locus-dependent TCR association rates, highest for DRB1 and lowest for HLA-C. Cytomegalovirus status was reportedly diagnosed by the classifier with high specificity and sensitivity.

Primers for the PCR totalled 60 Vbeta and 13 Jbeta. Some clones are missing from TCRdb's copy, which holds only in-frame ones; the method was immunoSEQ multiplex PCR. The sample records around 110,000 clones, 66% being singletons. The ends lost 0 bases at V and 1 base at J; junction bases unmatched: 17. The CDR3 runs 19 residues. Looked up from germline, CDR1 is SQVTM and CDR2 is ANQGSEA. The chain employs TRBV29-1 and TRBJ1-2, with 7 bases lining up with TRBD1. The sample was PBMCs. The origin of this receptor is a man aged 18 to 29 in good health and CMV-seronegative. The CDR3 DNA is TGCAGCGTTGAAGATCGGGGAAAGTTCCTCGGGACAGTTAACTATGGCTACACCTTC. This gives the protein CSVEDRGKFLGTVNYGYTF.